These T cell receptor beta chains were read from a single sample in a study of T cells after posttransplantation cyclophosphamide. Generated by immunoSEQ multiplex PCR, the TCRdb table keeps only in-frame clones and is missing some. The data show around 18,000 clones, 70% to 90% seen once. The sample was memory CD4+ T cells sorted from blood. The receptors were sampled from a man aged 25-45 years in good health and a related stem cell transplant donor. The CDR3 runs from the conserved cysteine through the conserved F or W. A D gene is named only where the DNA matches it firmly. The size of a clone is reported for some rows only, either as once, few or many, or as a class for expanded clones.

d_call,j_call,clone_size,v_call,cdr3_nt,cdr3_aa
TRBD2,TRBJ2-3,NA,TRBV4-2,TGTGCCAGCAGCCAAGAAAGGTTAGCGGGGGACACAGATACGCAGTATTTT,CASSQERLAGDTDTQYF
NA,TRBJ2-5,NA,TRBV5-1,TGCGCCAGCAGCCGCAGGTACCAAGAGACCCAGTACTTC,CASSRRYQETQYF
NA,TRBJ1-1,NA,TRBV29-1,TGCAGCGTTGTACAAGGGAGGAACACTGAAGCTTTCTTT,CSVVQGRNTEAFF
TRBD2,TRBJ2-3,few,TRBV7-3,TGTGCCAGCAGCCGCGGCCAGCGGGACGGAGTATCAGGGTGGGATACGCAGTATTTT,CASSRGQRDGVSGWDTQYF
TRBD1,TRBJ1-1,NA,TRBV6-5,TGTGCCAGCAGTACCAGGGGGCGAACTGAAGCTTTCTTT,CASSTRGRTEAFF
TRBD1,TRBJ1-3,NA,TRBV28,TGTGCCAGCAGCCCGGGACAGGGAGTCCCAGCTGAAAACACCATATATTTT,CASSPGQGVPAENTIYF
NA,TRBJ1-3,NA,TRBV18,TGTGCCAGCTCGCCTCAGTCTCGTACTGGAAACACCATATATTTT,CASSPQSRTGNTIYF
NA,TRBJ1-5,NA,TRBV2,TGTGCCAGCAGTGACCCCACTTACCCCCAGCATTTT,CASSDPTYPQHF
TRBD1,TRBJ1-6,NA,TRBV28,TGTGCCAGCACCAACACCGGGACAGGGGGCCCGCCCCTCCACTTT,CASTNTGTGGPPLHF
NA,TRBJ1-4,NA,TRBV14,TGTGCCAGCAGCCAAGGGCCTTCGGGGGGGTCTGAAAAACTGTTTTTT,CASSQGPSGGSEKLFF
NA,TRBJ1-1,NA,TRBV28,TGTGCCAGCAGCATACCTGCGGGGGAGACCACTGAAGCTTTCTTT,CASSIPAGETTEAFF
NA,TRBJ2-1,NA,TRBV5-4,TGTGCCAGCAGCTTAAAATCGCCAGCCTACAATGAGCAGTTCTTC,CASSLKSPAYNEQFF
NA,TRBJ1-5,NA,TRBV19,TGTGCCAGTAGTATAGGGGGGGACGGGCAGCCCCAGCATTTT,CASSIGGDGQPQHF
NA,TRBJ1-6,NA,TRBV28,TGTGCCAGCAGGCCTTCGGGCGGGAATTCACCCCTCCACTTT,CASRPSGGNSPLHF
TRBD1,TRBJ2-7,NA,TRBV5-1,TGCGCCAGCAGCCCGGACAGGGGATCCTACGAGCAGTACTTC,CASSPDRGSYEQYF
NA,TRBJ1-2,NA,TRBV27,TGTGCCAGCAGTTTGGGAGGGGCGGGCGGCTACACCTTC,CASSLGGAGGYTF
NA,TRBJ2-5,NA,TRBV10-3,TGTGCCATCAGTGCAAGCCTCCGAGAGACCCAGTACTTC,CAISASLRETQYF
NA,TRBJ1-1,NA,TRBV5-5,TGTGCCAGCAGCTTTCAGGGGAACACTGAAGCTTTCTTT,CASSFQGNTEAFF
NA,TRBJ1-1,NA,TRBV9,TGTGCCAGCAGCGTAAGTGAGGCTGGAGGCGCTTTCTTT,CASSVSEAGGAFF
NA,TRBJ1-5,once,TRBV23-1,TGCGCCAGCCAGAAACAGGTATTCAATCAGCCCCAGCATTTT,CASQKQVFNQPQHF
NA,TRBJ1-5,NA,TRBV2,TGTGCCAGCAGTGAAGGGCAGGGGAATCAGCCCCAGCATTTT,CASSEGQGNQPQHF
NA,TRBJ1-1,NA,TRBV7-2,TGTGCCAGCAGCTATCAGGGTAGGCACACTGAAGCTTTCTTT,CASSYQGRHTEAFF
NA,TRBJ2-1,NA,TRBV7-9,TGTGCCAGCAGCTTAATTTCGGCGGGTGAGCAGTTCTTC,CASSLISAGEQFF
TRBD1,TRBJ2-7,NA,TRBV28,TGTGCCAGCAGTTTAGGCCGGGGACAGACCTACGAGCAGTACTTC,CASSLGRGQTYEQYF
NA,TRBJ2-7,NA,TRBV25-1,TGTGCCAGCAGTGACGACAGGAGCTCCTACGAGCAGTACTTC,CASSDDRSSYEQYF
TRBD1,TRBJ1-1,NA,TRBV7-2,TGTGCCAGCAGCTCACAGGGGGAGACTGAAGCTTTCTTT,CASSSQGETEAFF
TRBD1,TRBJ2-5,NA,TRBV5-4,TGTGCCAGCAGCGCCGGGGACAGCCCGAAGACCCAGTACTTC,CASSAGDSPKTQYF
TRBD1,TRBJ1-1,few,TRBV5-5,TGTGCCAGCAGCTTCCGGACAGGGCTCACTGAAGCTTTCTTT,CASSFRTGLTEAFF
NA,TRBJ1-5,NA,TRBV2,TGTGCCAGCAGTGCGGGGGGGCGCGGGGGAAATCAGCCCCAGCATTTT,CASSAGGRGGNQPQHF
NA,TRBJ1-2,NA,TRBV6-6,TGTGCCAGCAGCCCCCGCAGGGAAGCGGGCTATGGCTACACCTTC,CASSPRREAGYGYTF
TRBD1,TRBJ1-4,once,TRBV5-1,TGCGCCAGCAGCTTGACCGGGACAGGGCCCGAAAAACTGTTTTTT,CASSLTGTGPEKLFF
TRBD1,TRBJ2-6,NA,TRBV11-2,TGTGCCAGCAGCTCTCCCGGGACAGGGACTGGGGCCAACGTCCTGACTTTC,CASSSPGTGTGANVLTF
NA,TRBJ2-7,NA,TRBV25-1,TGTGCCAGCAGTGTTACAGGGTCGGAGCAGTACTTC,CASSVTGSEQYF
TRBD2,TRBJ2-1,few,TRBV6-1,TGTGCCAGCAGTGAACTTATAGCGGGGGGGCCTGATGAGCAGTTCTTC,CASSELIAGGPDEQFF
NA,TRBJ2-7,NA,TRBV6-1,TGTGCCAGCACCTGCGGCTTTAGGACCTACGAGCAGTACTTC,CASTCGFRTYEQYF
NA,TRBJ1-1,NA,TRBV9,TGTGCCAGCAGCGTAGACTCAGGTACTGAAGCTTTCTTT,CASSVDSGTEAFF
NA,TRBJ1-4,NA,TRBV7-9,TGTGCCAGCAGCTCGACAGTCGTTGCAACTAATGAAAAACTGTTTTTT,CASSSTVVATNEKLFF
TRBD1,TRBJ1-6,NA,TRBV2,TGTGCCAGCAGTTCCCGGGACAGTAATTCACCCCTCCACTTT,CASSSRDSNSPLHF
TRBD1,TRBJ1-6,NA,TRBV7-3,TGTGCCAGCAGACGGGACAGTGAAGGCTCACCCCTCCACTTT,CASRRDSEGSPLHF
TRBD2,TRBJ2-3,NA,TRBV15,TGTGCCACCAGCAGGGGGACTAGCGGGGGCACAGATACGCAGTATTTT,CATSRGTSGGTDTQYF
NA,TRBJ2-5,NA,TRBV14,TGTGCCAGCAGCCAAGGGCGAAGGACAGAAGAGACCCAGTACTTC,CASSQGRRTEETQYF
NA,TRBJ1-1,NA,TRBV10-3,TGTGCCATCAAGGGGACTTTCGAGTTCGAGGCTTTCTTT,CAIKGTFEFEAFF
NA,TRBJ2-1,NA,TRBV5-6,TGTGCCAGCAGCTTGGTACAGGGCAATGAGCAGTTCTTC,CASSLVQGNEQFF
TRBD1,TRBJ2-7,NA,TRBV15,TGTGCCACCAGCAGAGGGGACAGTGGTTACGAGCAGTACTTC,CATSRGDSGYEQYF
NA,TRBJ1-6,NA,TRBV7-2,TGTGCCAGCAGCCTGGGGGGTTCGGGTTCACCCCTCCACTTT,CASSLGGSGSPLHF
NA,TRBJ1-2,few,TRBV5-1,TGCGCCAGCAGCTTGAGGGGGGGGGTCGACGGCTACACCTTC,CASSLRGGVDGYTF
NA,TRBJ2-5,NA,TRBV30,TGTGCCTGGAGTAGAAAGGGGCGGTTAGAGACCCAGTACTTC,CAWSRKGRLETQYF
TRBD2,TRBJ2-7,NA,TRBV5-1,TGCGCCAGCAGCTTGGGGGGACTAGCCCACGAGCAGTACTTC,CASSLGGLAHEQYF
NA,TRBJ2-5,NA,TRBV6-6,TGTGCCAGCAGCCCCGGACAGAGGGGTGGGGAGACCCAGTACTTC,CASSPGQRGGETQYF
TRBD1,TRBJ2-7,NA,TRBV9,TGTGCCAGCAGCCCCCGGGACAGGGCCGACGAGCAGTACTTC,CASSPRDRADEQYF
TRBD1,TRBJ2-1,NA,TRBV2,TGTGCCAGCAGTGATTGGGACAGGGGGTTCGATGAGCAGTTCTTC,CASSDWDRGFDEQFF
NA,TRBJ2-2,few,TRBV9,TGTGCCAGCAGCGTAGGCGGGGTTCAAGCCGGGGAGCTGTTTTTT,CASSVGGVQAGELFF
TRBD2,TRBJ2-2,NA,TRBV15,TGTGCCACCAGCAGAGATCTGGCGGGGGGCATCACCGGGGAGCTGTTTTTT,CATSRDLAGGITGELFF
NA,TRBJ2-3,NA,TRBV15,TGTGCCACCAGCCGACAGAATACGCAGTATTTT,CATSRQNTQYF